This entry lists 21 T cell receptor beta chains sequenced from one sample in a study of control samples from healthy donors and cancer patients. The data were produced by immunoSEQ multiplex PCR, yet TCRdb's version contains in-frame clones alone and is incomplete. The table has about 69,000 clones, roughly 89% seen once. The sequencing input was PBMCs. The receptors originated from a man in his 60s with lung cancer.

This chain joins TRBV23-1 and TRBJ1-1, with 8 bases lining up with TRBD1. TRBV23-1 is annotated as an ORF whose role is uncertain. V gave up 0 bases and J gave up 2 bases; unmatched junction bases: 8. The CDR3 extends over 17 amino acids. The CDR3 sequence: CASSQSQGATSNTEAFF. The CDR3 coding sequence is TGCGCCAGCAGTCAATCGCAGGGGGCGACGAGTAACACTGAAGCTTTCTTT.

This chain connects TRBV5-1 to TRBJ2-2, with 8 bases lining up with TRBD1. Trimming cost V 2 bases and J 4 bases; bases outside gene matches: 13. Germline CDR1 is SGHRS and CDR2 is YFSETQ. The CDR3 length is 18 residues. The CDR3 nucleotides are TGCGCCAGCAGCTTCTTTGGACAGGGTTCGACGGGCACCGGGGAGCTGTTTTTT. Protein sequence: CASSFFGQGSTGTGELFF.

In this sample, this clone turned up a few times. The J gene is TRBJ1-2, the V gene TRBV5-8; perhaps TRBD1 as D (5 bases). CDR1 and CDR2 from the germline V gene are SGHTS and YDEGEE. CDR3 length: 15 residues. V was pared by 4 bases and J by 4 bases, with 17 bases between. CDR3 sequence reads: CASSRDSWVTYGYTF. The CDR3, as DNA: TGTGCCAGCAGCAGGGACTCTTGGGTAACCTATGGCTACACCTTC.

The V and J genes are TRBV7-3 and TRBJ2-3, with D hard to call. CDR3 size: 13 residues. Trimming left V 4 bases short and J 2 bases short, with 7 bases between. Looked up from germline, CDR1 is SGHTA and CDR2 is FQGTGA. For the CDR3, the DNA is TGTGCCAGCAGCTACCTCTTCACAGATACGCAGTATTTT. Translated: CASSYLFTDTQYF.

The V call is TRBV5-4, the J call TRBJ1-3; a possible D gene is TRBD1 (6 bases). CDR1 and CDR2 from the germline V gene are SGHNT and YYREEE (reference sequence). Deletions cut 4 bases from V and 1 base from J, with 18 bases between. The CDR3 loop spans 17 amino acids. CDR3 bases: TGTGCCAGCAGCCCAGGGGCAGGGACCACATCTGGAAACACCATATATTTT. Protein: CASSPGAGTTSGNTIYF.

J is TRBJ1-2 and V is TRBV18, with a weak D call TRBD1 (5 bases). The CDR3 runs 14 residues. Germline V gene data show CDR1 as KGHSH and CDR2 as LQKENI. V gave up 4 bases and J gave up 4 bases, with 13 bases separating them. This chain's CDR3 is CASSRSGTVYGYTF. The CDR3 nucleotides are TGTGCCAGCTCACGCTCCGGGACCGTCTATGGCTACACCTTC.

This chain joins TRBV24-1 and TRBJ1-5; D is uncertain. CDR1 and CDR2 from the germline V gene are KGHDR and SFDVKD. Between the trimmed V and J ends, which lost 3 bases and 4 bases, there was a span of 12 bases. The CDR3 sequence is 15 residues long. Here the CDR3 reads CATSDAGNFNQPQHF. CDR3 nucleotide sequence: TGTGCCACCAGTGATGCCGGGAATTTTAATCAGCCCCAGCATTTT.

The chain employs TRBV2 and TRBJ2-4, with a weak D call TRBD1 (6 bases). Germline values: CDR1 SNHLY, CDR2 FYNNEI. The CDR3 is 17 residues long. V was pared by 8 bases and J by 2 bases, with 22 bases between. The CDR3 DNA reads TGTGCCAGCGTCGAAGCCGGACAGACCTTATCCAAAAACATTCAGTACTTC. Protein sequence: CASVEAGQTLSKNIQYF. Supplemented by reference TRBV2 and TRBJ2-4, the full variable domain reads EPEVTQTPSHQVTQMGQEVILRCVPISNHLYFYWYRQILGQKVEFLVSFYNNEISEKSEIFDDQFSVERPDGSNFTLKIRSTKLEDSAMYFCASVEAGQTLSKNIQYFGAGTRLSVL.

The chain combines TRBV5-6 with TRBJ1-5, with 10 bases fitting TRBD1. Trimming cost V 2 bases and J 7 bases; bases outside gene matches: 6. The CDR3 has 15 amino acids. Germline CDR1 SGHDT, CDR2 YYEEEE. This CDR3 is CASSFRDRGPQPQHF. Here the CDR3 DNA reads TGTGCCAGCAGCTTTAGAGACAGGGGGCCGCAGCCCCAGCATTTT.

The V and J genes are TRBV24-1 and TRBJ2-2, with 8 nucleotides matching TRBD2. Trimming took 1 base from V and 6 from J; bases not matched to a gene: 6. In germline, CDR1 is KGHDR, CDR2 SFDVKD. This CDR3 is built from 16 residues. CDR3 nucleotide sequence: TGTGCCACCAGTGATTTTGGGCTAGCGGGCCCCGGGGAGCTGTTTTTT. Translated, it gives CATSDFGLAGPGELFF.

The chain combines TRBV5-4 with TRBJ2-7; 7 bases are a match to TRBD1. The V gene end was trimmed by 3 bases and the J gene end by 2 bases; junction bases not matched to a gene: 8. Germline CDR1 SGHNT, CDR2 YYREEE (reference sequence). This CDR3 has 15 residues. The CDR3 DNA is TGTGCCAGCAGCTCGGGACGGGACAGACCCTACGAGCAGTACGTC. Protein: CASSSGRDRPYEQYV.

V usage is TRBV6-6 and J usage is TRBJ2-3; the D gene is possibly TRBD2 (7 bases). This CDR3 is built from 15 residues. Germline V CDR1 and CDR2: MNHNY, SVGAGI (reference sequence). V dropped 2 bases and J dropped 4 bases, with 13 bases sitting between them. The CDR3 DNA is TGTGCCAGCAGTTACGGGGGGAGGGGGGCAGATACGCAGTATTTT. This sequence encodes CASSYGGRGADTQYF.

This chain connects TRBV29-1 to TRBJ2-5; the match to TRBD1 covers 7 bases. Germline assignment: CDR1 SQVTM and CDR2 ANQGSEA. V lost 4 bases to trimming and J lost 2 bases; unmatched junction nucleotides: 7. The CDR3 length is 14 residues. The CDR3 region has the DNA TGCAGCGTTGGTACAGGGGATCATCAAGAGACCCAGTACTTC. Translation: CSVGTGDHQETQYF.

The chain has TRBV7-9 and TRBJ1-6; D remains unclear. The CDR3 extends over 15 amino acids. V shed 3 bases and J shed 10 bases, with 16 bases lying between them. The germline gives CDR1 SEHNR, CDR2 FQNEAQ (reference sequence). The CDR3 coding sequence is TGTGCCAGCAGCTTCTCCTCTTTAAAGGCATCACCCCTCCACTTT. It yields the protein CASSFSSLKASPLHF.

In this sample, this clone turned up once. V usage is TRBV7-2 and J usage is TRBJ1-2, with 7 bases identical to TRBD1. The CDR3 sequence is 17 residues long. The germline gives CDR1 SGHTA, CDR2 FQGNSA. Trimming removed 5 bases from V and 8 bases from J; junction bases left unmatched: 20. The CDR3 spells CASSPRTVYTGAGGYTF. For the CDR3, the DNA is TGTGCCAGCAGCCCGCGAACGGTATATACAGGGGCGGGAGGCTACACCTTC.

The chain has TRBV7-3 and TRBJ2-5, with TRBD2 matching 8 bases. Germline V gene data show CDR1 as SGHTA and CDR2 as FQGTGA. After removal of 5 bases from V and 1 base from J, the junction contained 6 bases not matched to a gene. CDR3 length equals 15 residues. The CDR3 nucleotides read TGTGCCAGCAGCCCCGACGGACTAGCCCAAGAGACCCAGTACTTC. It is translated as CASSPDGLAQETQYF.

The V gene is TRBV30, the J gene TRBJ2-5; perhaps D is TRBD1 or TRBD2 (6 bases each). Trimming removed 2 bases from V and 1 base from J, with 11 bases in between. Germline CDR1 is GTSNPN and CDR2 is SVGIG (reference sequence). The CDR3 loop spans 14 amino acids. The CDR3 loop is CAWSTGAVQETQYF. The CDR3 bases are TGTGCCTGGAGTACGGGGGCCGTCCAAGAGACCCAGTACTTC.

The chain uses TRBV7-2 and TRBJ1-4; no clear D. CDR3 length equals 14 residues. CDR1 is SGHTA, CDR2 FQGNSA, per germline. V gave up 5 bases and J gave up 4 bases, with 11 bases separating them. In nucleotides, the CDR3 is TGTGCCAGCAGCAGATCCGGGTTTAATGAAAAACTGTTTTTT. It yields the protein CASSRSGFNEKLFF.

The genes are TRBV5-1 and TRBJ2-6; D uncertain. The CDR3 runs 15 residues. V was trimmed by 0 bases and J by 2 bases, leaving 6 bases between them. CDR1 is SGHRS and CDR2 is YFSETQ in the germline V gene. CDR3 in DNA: TGCGCCAGCAGCTTGGAGGTCGCTGGGGCCAACGTCCTGACTTTC. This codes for CASSLEVAGANVLTF.

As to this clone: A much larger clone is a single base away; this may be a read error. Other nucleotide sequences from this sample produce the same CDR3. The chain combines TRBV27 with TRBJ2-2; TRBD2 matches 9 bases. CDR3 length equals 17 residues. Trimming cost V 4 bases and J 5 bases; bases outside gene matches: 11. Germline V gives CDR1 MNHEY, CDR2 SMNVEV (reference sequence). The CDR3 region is CASSSEPRGGRTGELFF. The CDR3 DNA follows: TGTGCCAGCAGTTCAGAACCGCGGGGGGGCCGGACCGGGGAGCTGTTTTTT.

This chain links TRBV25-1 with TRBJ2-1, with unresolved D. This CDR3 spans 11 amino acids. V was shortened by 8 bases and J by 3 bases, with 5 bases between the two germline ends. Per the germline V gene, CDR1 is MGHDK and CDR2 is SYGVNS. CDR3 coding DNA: TGTGCCAGCGCAGGCTACAATGAGCAGTTCTTC. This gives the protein CASAGYNEQFF.